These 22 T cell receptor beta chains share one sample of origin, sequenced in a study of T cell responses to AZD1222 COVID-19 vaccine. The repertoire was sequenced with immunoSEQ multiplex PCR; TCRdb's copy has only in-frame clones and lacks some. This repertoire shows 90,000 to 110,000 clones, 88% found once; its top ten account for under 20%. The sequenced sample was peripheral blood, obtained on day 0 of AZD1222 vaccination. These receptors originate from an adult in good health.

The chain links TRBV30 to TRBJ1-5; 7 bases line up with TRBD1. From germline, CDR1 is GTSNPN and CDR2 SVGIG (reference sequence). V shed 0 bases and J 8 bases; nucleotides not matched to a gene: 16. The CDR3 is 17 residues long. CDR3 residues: CAWSVGQGVTRRKPQHF. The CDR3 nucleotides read TGTGCCTGGAGTGTGGGGCAGGGGGTTACTAGGAGGAAGCCCCAGCATTTT.

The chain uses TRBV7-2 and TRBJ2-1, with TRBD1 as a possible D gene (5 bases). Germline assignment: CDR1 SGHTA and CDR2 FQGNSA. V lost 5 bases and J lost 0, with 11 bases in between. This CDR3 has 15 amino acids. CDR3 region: CASSQQESSYNEQFF. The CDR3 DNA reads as TGTGCCAGCAGCCAACAGGAAAGCTCCTACAATGAGCAGTTCTTC.

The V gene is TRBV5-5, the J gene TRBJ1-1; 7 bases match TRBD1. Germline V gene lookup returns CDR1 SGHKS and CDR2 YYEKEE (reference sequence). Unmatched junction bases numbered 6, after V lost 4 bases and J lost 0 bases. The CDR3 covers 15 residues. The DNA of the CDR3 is TGTGCCAGCAGCACCCGGGACAGTTTGAACACTGAAGCTTTCTTT. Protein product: CASSTRDSLNTEAFF.

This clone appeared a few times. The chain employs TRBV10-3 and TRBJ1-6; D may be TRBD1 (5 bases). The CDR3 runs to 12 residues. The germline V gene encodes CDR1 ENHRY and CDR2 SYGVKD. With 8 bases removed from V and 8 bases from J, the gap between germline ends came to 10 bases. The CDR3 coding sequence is TGTGCCATCGGAGGGGCGGATTCACCCCTCCACTTT. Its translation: CAIGGADSPLHF.

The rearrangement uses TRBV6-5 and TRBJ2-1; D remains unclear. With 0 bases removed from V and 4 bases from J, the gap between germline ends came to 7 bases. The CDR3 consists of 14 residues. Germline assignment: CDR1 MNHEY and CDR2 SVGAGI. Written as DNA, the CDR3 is TGTGCCAGCAGTTACTCAACTTTTTACAATGAGCAGTTCTTC. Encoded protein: CASSYSTFYNEQFF.

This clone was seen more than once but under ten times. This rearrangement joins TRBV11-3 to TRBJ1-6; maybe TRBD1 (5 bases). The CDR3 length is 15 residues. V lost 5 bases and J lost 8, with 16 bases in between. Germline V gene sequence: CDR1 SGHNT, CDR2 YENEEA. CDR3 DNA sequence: TGTGCCAGCAGCACCCGGGGGGAGGCTGATTCACCCCTCCACTTT. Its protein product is CASSTRGEADSPLHF. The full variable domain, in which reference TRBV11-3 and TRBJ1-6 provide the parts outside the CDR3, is EAGVVQSPRYKIIEKKQPVAFWCNPISGHNTLYWYLQNLGQGPELLIRYENEEAVDDSQLPKDRFSAERLKGVDSTLKIQPAELGDSAVYLCASSTRGEADSPLHFGNGTRLTVT.

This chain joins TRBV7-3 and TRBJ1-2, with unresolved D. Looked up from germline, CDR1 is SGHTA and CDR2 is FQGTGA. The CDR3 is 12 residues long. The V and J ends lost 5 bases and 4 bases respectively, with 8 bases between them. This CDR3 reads CASSPNGYGYTF. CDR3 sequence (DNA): TGTGCCAGCAGCCCAAATGGCTATGGCTACACCTTC.

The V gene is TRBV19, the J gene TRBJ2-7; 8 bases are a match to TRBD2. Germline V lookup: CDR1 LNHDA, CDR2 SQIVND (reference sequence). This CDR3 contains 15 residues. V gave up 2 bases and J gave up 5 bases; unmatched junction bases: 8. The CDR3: CASSIRGTRANEQYF. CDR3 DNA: TGTGCCAGTAGTATACGAGGGACTAGGGCTAACGAGCAGTACTTC.

The DNA for the CDR3 is TGTGCCAGCTCACGGACAGGAGATCAGCCCCAGCATTTT. Its translation is CASSRTGDQPQHF. This chain links TRBV18 with TRBJ1-5, with TRBD1 matching 7 bases. Trimming took 4 bases from V and 5 from J; bases not matched to a gene: 2. Per germline, CDR1 KGHSH and CDR2 LQKENI. The CDR3 loop spans 13 amino acids.

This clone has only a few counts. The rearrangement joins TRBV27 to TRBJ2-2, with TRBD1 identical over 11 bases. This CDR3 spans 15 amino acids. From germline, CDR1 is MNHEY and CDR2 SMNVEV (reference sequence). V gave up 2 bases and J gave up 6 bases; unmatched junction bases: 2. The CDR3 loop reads CASSLGTGGAGELFF. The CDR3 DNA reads TGTGCCAGCAGTTTAGGGACAGGGGGAGCCGGGGAGCTGTTTTTT.

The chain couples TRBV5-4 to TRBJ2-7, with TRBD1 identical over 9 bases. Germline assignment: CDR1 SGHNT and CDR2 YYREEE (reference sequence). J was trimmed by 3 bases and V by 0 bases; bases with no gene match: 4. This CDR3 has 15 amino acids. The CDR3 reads CASSLVGTGFYEQYF. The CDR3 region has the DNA TGTGCCAGCAGCTTGGTGGGGACAGGGTTCTACGAGCAGTACTTC.

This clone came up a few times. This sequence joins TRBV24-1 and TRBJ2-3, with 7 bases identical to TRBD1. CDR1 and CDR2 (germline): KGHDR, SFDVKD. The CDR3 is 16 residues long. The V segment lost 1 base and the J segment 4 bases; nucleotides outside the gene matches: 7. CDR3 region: CATSDFLLTGPDTQYF. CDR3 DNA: TGTGCCACCAGTGATTTCCTCCTGACAGGGCCAGATACGCAGTATTTT.

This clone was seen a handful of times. This CDR3 is CAISRTSGRINEQFF. The CDR3 DNA reads as TGTGCCATCAGCCGGACTAGCGGGAGAATCAATGAGCAGTTCTTC. J is TRBJ2-1 and V is TRBV10-3; 13 nucleotides align to TRBD2. Germline values: CDR1 ENHRY, CDR2 SYGVKD. Trimming took 6 bases from V and 6 from J; bases not matched to a gene: 5. The CDR3 totals 15 residues.

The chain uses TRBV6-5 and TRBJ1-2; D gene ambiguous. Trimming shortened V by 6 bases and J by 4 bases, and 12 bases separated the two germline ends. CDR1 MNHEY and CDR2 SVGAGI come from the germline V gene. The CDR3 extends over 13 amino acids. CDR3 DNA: TGTGCCAGCAGCGGCAGGAACTTCTATGGCTACACCTTC. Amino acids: CASSGRNFYGYTF.

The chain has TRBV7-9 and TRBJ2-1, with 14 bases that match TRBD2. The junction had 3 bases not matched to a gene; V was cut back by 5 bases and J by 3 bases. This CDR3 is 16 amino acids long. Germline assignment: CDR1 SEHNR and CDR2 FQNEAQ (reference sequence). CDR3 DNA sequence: TGTGCCAGCAGCGGGACTAGCGGGAGCATCTACAATGAGCAGTTCTTC. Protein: CASSGTSGSIYNEQFF.

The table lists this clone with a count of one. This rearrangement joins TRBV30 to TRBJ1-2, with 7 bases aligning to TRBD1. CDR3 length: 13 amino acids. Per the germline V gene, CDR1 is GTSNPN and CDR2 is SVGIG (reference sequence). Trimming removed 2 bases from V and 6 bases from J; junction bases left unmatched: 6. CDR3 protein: CAWSPQGWNGYTF. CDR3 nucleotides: TGTGCCTGGAGTCCACAGGGGTGGAATGGCTACACCTTC.

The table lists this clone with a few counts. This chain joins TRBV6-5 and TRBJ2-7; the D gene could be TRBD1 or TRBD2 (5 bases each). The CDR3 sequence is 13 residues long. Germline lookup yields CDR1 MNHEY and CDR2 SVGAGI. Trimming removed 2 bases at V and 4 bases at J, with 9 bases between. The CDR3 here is CASSYVGAYEQYF. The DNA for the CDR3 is TGTGCCAGCAGTTACGTCGGGGCTTACGAGCAGTACTTC.

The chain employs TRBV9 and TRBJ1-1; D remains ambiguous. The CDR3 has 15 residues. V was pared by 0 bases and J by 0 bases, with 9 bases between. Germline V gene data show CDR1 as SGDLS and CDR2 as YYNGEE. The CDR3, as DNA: TGTGCCAGCAGCGTAGGCGCAGACATGAACACTGAAGCTTTCTTT. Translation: CASSVGADMNTEAFF.

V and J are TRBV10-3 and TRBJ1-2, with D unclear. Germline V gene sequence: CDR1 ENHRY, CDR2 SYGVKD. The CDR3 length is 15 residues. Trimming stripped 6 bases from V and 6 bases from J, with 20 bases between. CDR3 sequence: CAIRVREPSSDGYTF. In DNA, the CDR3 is TGTGCCATCAGAGTCCGGGAACCCTCTAGTGATGGCTACACCTTC.

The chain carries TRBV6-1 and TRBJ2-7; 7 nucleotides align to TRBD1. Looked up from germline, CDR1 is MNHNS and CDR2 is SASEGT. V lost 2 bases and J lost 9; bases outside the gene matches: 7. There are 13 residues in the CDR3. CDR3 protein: CASSEMRQGVQYF. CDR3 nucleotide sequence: TGTGCCAGCAGTGAAATGAGACAGGGAGTGCAGTACTTC.

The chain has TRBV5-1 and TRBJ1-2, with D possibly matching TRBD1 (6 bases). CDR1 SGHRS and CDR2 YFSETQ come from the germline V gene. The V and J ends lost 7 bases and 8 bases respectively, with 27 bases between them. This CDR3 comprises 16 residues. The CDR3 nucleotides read TGCGCCAGCCGCTCGGAAGGGGGTGTTGGTTCTCGAGGCTACACCTTC. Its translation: CASRSEGGVGSRGYTF.

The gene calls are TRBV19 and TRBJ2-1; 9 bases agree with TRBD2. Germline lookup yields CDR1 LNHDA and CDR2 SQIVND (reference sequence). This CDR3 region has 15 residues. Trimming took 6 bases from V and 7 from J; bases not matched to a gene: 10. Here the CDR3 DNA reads TGTGCCAGTAGGCCCATAGCGGGAGCCAAGAATGAGCAGTTCTTC. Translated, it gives CASRPIAGAKNEQFF.